One and the same sample provided the 27 T cell receptor beta chains below, sequenced in a study of CD8 T cells in ankylosing spondylitis. TCRdb passed the 5' RACE reads through MiXCR, listing each CDR3 protein once. Here the sample spans 120,000 or so distinct CDR3 sequences, around 13% being singletons. Sequencing used blood, either unsorted or a sorted T cell fraction (not recorded which). The receptors originated from a female donor with ankylosing spondylitis or in good health (not recorded which).

The V and J genes are TRBV4-1 and TRBJ1-4; D is unresolved. V lost 0 bases, J lost 10 bases, and 3 bases lay in between. Germline CDR1 is MGHRA and CDR2 is YSYEKL. This CDR3 spans 11 amino acids. CDR3 amino acids: CASSQDGKLFF. Written as DNA, the CDR3 is TGCGCCAGCAGCCAAGATGGAAAACTGTTTTTT.

This clonotype showed up just once. CDR3 DNA: TGCGCCAGCAGCTTGGCGGGCGAAGTAAAGCGGTACTTC. Amino acids: CASSLAGEVKRYF. The chain combines TRBV5-1 with TRBJ2-7; D uncertain. Germline values: CDR1 SGHRS, CDR2 YFSETQ. The V and J ends lost 0 bases and 12 bases respectively, with 16 bases between them. The CDR3 length is 13 residues.

This clonotype was counted between two and nine times. V is TRBV5-4 and J is TRBJ2-3; possible D gene TRBD2, 7 bases. Germline CDR1 SGHNT, CDR2 YYREEE (reference sequence). The CDR3 has 18 amino acids. With 4 bases removed from V and 0 bases from J, the gap between germline ends came to 21 bases. The DNA of the CDR3 is TGTGCCAGCAGCACCTTCGGCGGGGGCGAACCTAGCACAGATACGCAGTATTTT. Its protein is CASSTFGGGEPSTDTQYF.

This clonotype occurred many times. The J gene is TRBJ1-5, the V gene TRBV25-1; a possible D gene is TRBD1 (5 bases). This CDR3 has 14 amino acids. The V gene's germline CDR1 is MGHDK and CDR2 SYGVNS. Deletions cut 3 bases from V and 4 bases from J, with 10 bases between. CDR3 sequence (DNA): TGTGCCAGCAGTGAGTGGGGACCGAATCAGCCCCAGCATTTT. Protein: CASSEWGPNQPQHF. Looking up the rest from reference TRBV25-1 and TRBJ1-5 gives the full variable domain: EADIYQTPRYLVIGTGKKITLECSQTMGHDKMYWYQQDPGMELHLIHYSYGVNSTEKGDLSSESTVSRIRTEHFPLTLESARPSHTSQYLCASSEWGPNQPQHFGDGTRLSIL.

This chain joins TRBV6-5 and TRBJ1-3; D is possibly TRBD1 (5 bases). V lost 4 bases, J lost 1 base, and 8 bases lay in between. CDR1 MNHEY and CDR2 SVGAGI come from the germline V gene. CDR3 length: 14 residues. The DNA for the CDR3 is TGTGCCAGCAGTTGGGGGGGTTCTGGAAACACCATATATTTT. Residues: CASSWGGSGNTIYF.

This clonotype was detected only a few times. The rearrangement links TRBV4-1 to TRBJ2-2; perhaps TRBD2 as D (7 bases). Germline assignment: CDR1 MGHRA and CDR2 YSYEKL. V lost 3 bases and J 2 bases, leaving 16 bases between the germline ends. The CDR3 is made up of 17 amino acids. CDR3 nucleotides: TGCGCCAGCAGCCAGAGAAGCGGGGACACAAACACCGGGGAGCTGTTTTTT. Its protein is CASSQRSGDTNTGELFF.

This clonotype was seen a handful of times. The chain links TRBV10-1 to TRBJ2-2; 10 bases agree with TRBD2. Per the germline V gene, CDR1 is WNHNN and CDR2 is SYGVQD (reference sequence). The J segment lost 6 bases and the V segment lost 5 bases, leaving 3 bases of the junction unmatched. CDR3 length equals 14 residues. The CDR3 spells CASSSSGGAGELFF. As DNA, the CDR3 is TGCGCCAGCAGTTCTAGCGGGGGAGCCGGGGAGCTGTTTTTT.

This clonotype was picked up many times. The chain employs TRBV7-2 and TRBJ2-3; D is unresolved. The V gene lost 5 bases and the J gene lost 3 bases, with 9 bases spanning the gap. This CDR3 is 13 amino acids long. From germline, CDR1 is SGHTA and CDR2 FQGNSA. The CDR3 spells CASSTYETDTQYF. The CDR3 nucleotides are TGTGCCAGCAGCACCTACGAGACAGATACGCAGTATTTT.

V gene TRBV29-1 combines with J gene TRBJ2-1; D gene unclear. The CDR3 loop spans 12 amino acids. V lost 5 bases and J lost 3, with 8 bases in between. CDR1 and CDR2 (germline): SQVTM, ANQGSEA. CDR3 DNA: TGCAGCGTTTTCACGTTCTACAATGAGCAGTTCTTC. Translated: CSVFTFYNEQFF.

This clonotype turned up a few times. The CDR3 bases are TGTGCCAGCAGACAAGACAGGGCAGTTTCTTACGAGCAGTACTTC. Translated: CASRQDRAVSYEQYF. The chain has TRBV11-2 and TRBJ2-7; 7 nucleotides match TRBD1. The junction had 12 bases not matched to a gene; V was cut back by 6 bases and J by 4 bases. The CDR3 is made up of 15 amino acids. Per germline, CDR1 SGHAT and CDR2 FQNNGV.

There are many counts of this clonotype. The chain uses TRBV19 and TRBJ1-1; maybe TRBD1 (6 bases). The CDR3 has 15 residues. V was pared by 6 bases and J by 3 bases, with 17 bases between. CDR1 and CDR2 from the germline V gene are LNHDA and SQIVND (reference sequence). CDR3 nucleotide sequence: TGTGCCAGTAGAACAGGGTGGTTGGAGGACACTGAAGCTTTCTTT. This sequence encodes CASRTGWLEDTEAFF.

The chain combines TRBV3-1 with TRBJ2-6; 11 bases are shared with TRBD2. V shed 4 bases and J 2 bases; nucleotides not matched to a gene: 4. The CDR3 consists of 17 residues. Germline V gene data show CDR1 as LGHDT and CDR2 as YNNKEL (reference sequence). The CDR3 coding sequence is TGTGCCAGCAGCCGTAGCGGGGGGGCCGCTGGGGCCAACGTCCTGACTTTC. Residues: CASSRSGGAAGANVLTF.

The chain combines TRBV5-1 with TRBJ2-5, with D perhaps TRBD1 or TRBD2 (5 bases each). This CDR3 comprises 13 residues. V lost 4 bases, J lost 2 bases, and 9 bases lay in between. Germline lookup yields CDR1 SGHRS and CDR2 YFSETQ. CDR3 bases: TGCGCCAGCAGCCGGGACCAACAAGAGACCCAGTACTTC. This sequence encodes CASSRDQQETQYF.

This clonotype was observed many times. The V call is TRBV7-2, the J call TRBJ2-5; D remains ambiguous. V was clipped by 5 bases and J by 5 bases, with 9 bases between them. The CDR3 has 12 amino acids. Per the germline V gene, CDR1 is SGHTA and CDR2 is FQGNSA. This chain's CDR3 is CASSPGVETQYF. The CDR3 region has the DNA TGTGCCAGCAGCCCCGGTGTCGAGACCCAGTACTTC.

Comments on this clonotype: This may come from a read error, since a much larger clone is one base off. The gene calls are TRBV21-1 and TRBJ1-1. TRBV21-1 is a documented pseudogene. There are 15 residues in the CDR3. The CDR3 protein is CASSQTHTWSLQPFF. The CDR3 DNA reads TGTGCCAGCAGCCAAACACATACGTGGTCGCTACAACCTTTCTTT.

This clonotype was detected ten times or more. The CDR3 region has the DNA TGCGCCAGCAGCTTCGGGGGAAATAATGAAAAACTGTTTTTT. This codes for CASSFGGNNEKLFF. The chain employs TRBV5-1 and TRBJ1-4; D perhaps matches TRBD1 (5 bases). Germline V CDR1 and CDR2: SGHRS, YFSETQ. Trimming took 2 bases from V and 4 from J, leaving 9 bases between them. The CDR3 is 14 residues long.

The chain employs TRBV28 and TRBJ1-2; TRBD1 aligns across 8 bases. V dropped 5 bases and J dropped 8; count of bases not matched to a gene: 10. Germline lookup yields CDR1 MDHEN and CDR2 SYDVKM. CDR3 size: 14 residues. The CDR3 loop reads CASSRTGSGFGYTF. The CDR3 region has the DNA TGTGCCAGCAGTCGGACAGGGTCAGGTTTCGGCTACACCTTC.

The J gene is TRBJ2-6, the V gene TRBV7-2, with D possibly TRBD1 on 6 matching bases. Trimming removed 1 base at V and 2 bases at J, with 6 bases between. Germline V gene sequence: CDR1 SGHTA, CDR2 FQGNSA. CDR3 length: 15 amino acids. Written as DNA, the CDR3 is TGTGCCAGCAGCTTAGAGGGGGCTGGGGCCAACGTCCTGACTTTC. It yields the protein CASSLEGAGANVLTF.

The table lists this clonotype with many counts. The gene calls are TRBV9 and TRBJ2-5; 9 bases line up with TRBD1. The CDR3 runs 16 residues. The J segment lost 0 bases and the V segment lost 1 base, leaving 4 bases of the junction unmatched. CDR1 is SGDLS, CDR2 YYNGEE, per germline. Written as DNA, the CDR3 is TGTGCCAGCAGCGTATCGGGACAGGGTTACCAAGAGACCCAGTACTTC. This encodes CASSVSGQGYQETQYF.

This clonotype was observed once. A much larger clone differs by one base, so this may be a read error. The chain combines TRBV29-1 with TRBJ2-3; TRBD2 might be the D (6 bases). V lost 8 bases and J lost 3, with 15 bases in between. The CDR3 consists of 13 residues. CDR1 and CDR2 from the germline V gene are SQVTM and ANQGSEA. CDR3 coding DNA: TGCAGCTACGCGGGCCGGGAGACAGATACGCAGTATTTT. Protein: CSYAGRETDTQYF.

This clonotype showed up many times. The J gene is TRBJ2-3, the V gene TRBV6-1; D might be TRBD1 (5 bases). There are 17 residues in the CDR3. The V gene's germline CDR1 is MNHNS and CDR2 SASEGT. Trimming took off 6 bases at V and 5 bases at J, with 24 bases between the two ends. The CDR3 loop reads CASSPGFRGIVLDTQYF. CDR3 DNA sequence: TGTGCCAGCAGCCCCGGATTTAGGGGAATAGTTCTAGATACGCAGTATTTT.

This clonotype was counted between two and nine times. The chain's CDR3 is CASSATFGTGELFF. The CDR3 DNA follows: TGTGCCAGCAGCGCAACTTTTGGCACCGGGGAGCTGTTTTTT. J is TRBJ2-2 and V is TRBV9; D gene uncertain. Trimming removed 3 bases from V and 4 bases from J, with 10 bases in between. The CDR3 spans 14 residues. The germline CDR1 and CDR2 sequences are SGDLS and YYNGEE.

The rearrangement joins TRBV20-1 to TRBJ2-3; tentatively, D is TRBD2 (6 bases). The germline gives CDR1 DFQATT, CDR2 SNEGSKA (reference sequence). The germline V and J ends were trimmed by 1 base and 4 bases, with 15 bases remaining between them. This CDR3 region has 15 residues. As DNA, the CDR3 is TGCAGTGCTAGAGTCGTAGCGGTGGTCCCAGATACGCAGTATTTT. Its translation is CSARVVAVVPDTQYF.

This chain uses TRBV18 with TRBJ2-3; D remains ambiguous. The CDR3 totals 14 residues. Germline V CDR1 and CDR2: KGHSH, LQKENI. V was trimmed by 5 bases and J by 2 bases, leaving 11 bases between them. The CDR3 region is CASSFQSNTDTQYF. In DNA form, the CDR3 reads TGTGCCAGCTCATTCCAGAGTAACACAGATACGCAGTATTTT.

V and J are TRBV15 and TRBJ1-2; D uncertain. The germline gives CDR1 LNHNV, CDR2 YYDKDF (reference sequence). V was cut by 1 base and J by 0 bases, with 6 bases left in between. The CDR3 totals 14 residues. The CDR3 region has the DNA TGTGCCACCAGCAGAGTGACGACTAACTATGGCTACACCTTC. Translated, it gives CATSRVTTNYGYTF. The full variable domain, with the rest looked up from reference TRBV15 and TRBJ1-2, is DAMVIQNPRYQVTQFGKPVTLSCSQTLNHNVMYWYQQKSSQAPKLLFHYYDKDFNNEADTPDNFQSRRPNTSFCFLDIRSPGLGDTAMYLCATSRVTTNYGYTFGSGTRLTVV.

In its sample, this clonotype was seen many times. The chain recombines TRBV5-5 with TRBJ2-7, with TRBD1 matching over 10 bases. After removal of 4 bases from V and 1 base from J, the junction contained 5 bases not matched to a gene. Germline CDR1 is SGHKS and CDR2 is YYEKEE (reference sequence). The CDR3 length is 15 residues. The CDR3 loop is CASSPWTGGSYEQYF. The CDR3 DNA is TGTGCCAGCAGCCCATGGACAGGGGGATCCTACGAGCAGTACTTC. Drawing the rest from reference TRBV5-5 and TRBJ2-7, the complete variable domain is DAGVTQSPTHLIKTRGQQVTLRCSPISGHKSVSWYQQVLGQGPQFIFQYYEKEERGRGNFPDRFSARQFPNYSSELNVNALLLGDSALYLCASSPWTGGSYEQYFGPGTRLTVT.

The rearrangement joins TRBV19 to TRBJ2-7; TRBD2 aligns across 10 bases. The CDR3 runs 19 residues. V lost 4 bases to trimming and J lost 1 base; unmatched junction nucleotides: 16. From germline, CDR1 is LNHDA and CDR2 SQIVND (reference sequence). CDR3 DNA sequence: TGTGCCAGTAGTAGACCCACCTGGGCTAGCGGGAGCCAGTCCTACGAGCAGTACTTC. Translated, it gives CASSRPTWASGSQSYEQYF.